This T cell receptor (beta chain) was recovered during a study of tumor-infiltrating lymphocytes in primary liver carcinoma. Study details: Sample yields of productive TCRbeta reads, ranging from roughly 3.65 to 8 million, were similar across tissue types.

From 450 to 600 ng total RNA, TCR beta cDNA was generated with a primer in the constant region. Researchers made the TCR beta libraries by running three nested multiplex PCR rounds with slightly modified ARM-PCR. Use of TRBV1-TRBV30 forward primers with a C-beta reverse primer characterized the first two PCR rounds, which lasted around 9 cycles each. TCRdb re-analysed the multiplex PCR reads in MiXCR, keeping a single row per CDR3 protein. The data hold under 200,000 distinct CDR3 sequences, with over 80% observed a single time. The study co-extracted DNA and RNA from approximately 20-30 mg of unsorted bulk tissue. At sampling, these chronic HBV carriers had received no treatment. The CDR3 is 15 residues long. The germline CDR1 and CDR2 sequences are LGHNA and YNFKEQ.

The chain links TRBV4-2 to TRBJ2-7, with D perhaps given as TRBD1 or TRBD2 (5 bases each). The material sequenced was tumor tissue from primary liver carcinoma. This sequence originates from a middle-aged man with primary liver carcinoma and hepatitis B virus infection. CDR3 in amino acids: CANSQDKGSGYEQYF. CDR3 bases: TGTGCGAACAGCCAGGATAAGGGGAGCGGCTACGAGCAGTACTTC.